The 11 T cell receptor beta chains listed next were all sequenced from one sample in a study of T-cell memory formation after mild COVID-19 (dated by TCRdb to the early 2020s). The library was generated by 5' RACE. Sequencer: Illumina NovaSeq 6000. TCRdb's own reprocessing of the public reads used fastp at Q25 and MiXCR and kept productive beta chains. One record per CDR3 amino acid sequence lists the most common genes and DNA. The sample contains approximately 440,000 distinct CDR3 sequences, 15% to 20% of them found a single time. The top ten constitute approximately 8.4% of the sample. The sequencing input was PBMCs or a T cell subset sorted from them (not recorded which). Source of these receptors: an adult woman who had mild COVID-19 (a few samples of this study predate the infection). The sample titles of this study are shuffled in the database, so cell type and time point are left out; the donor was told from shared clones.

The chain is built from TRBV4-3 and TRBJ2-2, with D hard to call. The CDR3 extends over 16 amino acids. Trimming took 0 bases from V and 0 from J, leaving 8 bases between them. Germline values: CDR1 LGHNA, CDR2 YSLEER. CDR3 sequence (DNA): TGCGCCAGCAGCCAAGAGAAGCGAACGAACACCGGGGAGCTGTTTTTT. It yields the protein CASSQEKRTNTGELFF.

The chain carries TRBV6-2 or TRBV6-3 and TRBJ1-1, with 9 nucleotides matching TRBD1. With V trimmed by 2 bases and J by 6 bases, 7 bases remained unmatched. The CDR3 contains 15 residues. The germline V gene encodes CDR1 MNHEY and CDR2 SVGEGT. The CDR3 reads CASSYEGTGYPEAFF. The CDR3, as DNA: TGTGCCAGCAGTTACGAAGGGACAGGGTACCCTGAAGCTTTCTTT.

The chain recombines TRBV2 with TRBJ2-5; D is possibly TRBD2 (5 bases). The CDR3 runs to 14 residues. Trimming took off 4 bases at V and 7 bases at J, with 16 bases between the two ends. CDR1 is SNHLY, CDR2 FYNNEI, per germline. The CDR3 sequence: CASSVGSEEVTQYF. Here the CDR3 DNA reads TGTGCCAGCAGTGTAGGTAGCGAGGAAGTGACCCAGTACTTC.

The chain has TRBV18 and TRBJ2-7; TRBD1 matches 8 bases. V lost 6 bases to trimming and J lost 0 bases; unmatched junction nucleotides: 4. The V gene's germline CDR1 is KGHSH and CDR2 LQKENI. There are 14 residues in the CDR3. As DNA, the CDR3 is TGTGCCAGCTCCCGGGACAGGCTCTCCTACGAGCAGTACTTC. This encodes CASSRDRLSYEQYF.

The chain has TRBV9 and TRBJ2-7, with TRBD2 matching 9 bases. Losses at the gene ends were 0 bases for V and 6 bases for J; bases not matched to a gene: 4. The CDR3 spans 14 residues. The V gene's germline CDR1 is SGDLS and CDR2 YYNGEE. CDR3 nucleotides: TGTGCCAGCAGCGTAGGAGAAGCGGGAGGCGAGCAGTACTTC. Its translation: CASSVGEAGGEQYF.

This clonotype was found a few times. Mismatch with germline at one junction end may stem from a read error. CDR3 loop: CASSLERGQPQHF. The CDR3 nucleotides read TGTGCCAGCAGTTTAGAGAGGGGGCAGCCCCAGCACTTT. The rearrangement uses TRBV12-3 or TRBV12-4 and TRBJ1-5; 7 positions agree with TRBD1. This CDR3 region has 13 residues.

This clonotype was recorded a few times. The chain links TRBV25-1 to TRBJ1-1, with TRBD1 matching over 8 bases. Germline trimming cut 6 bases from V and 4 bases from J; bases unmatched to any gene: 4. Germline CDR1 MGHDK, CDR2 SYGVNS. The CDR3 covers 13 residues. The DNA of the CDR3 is TGTGCCAGCAGAGACAGGGGTCCCACTGAAGCTTTCTTT. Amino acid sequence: CASRDRGPTEAFF.

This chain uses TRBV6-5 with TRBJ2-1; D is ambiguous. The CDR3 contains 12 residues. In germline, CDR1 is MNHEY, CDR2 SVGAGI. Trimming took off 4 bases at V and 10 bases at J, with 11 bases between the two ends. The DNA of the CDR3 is TGTGCCAGCAGTTTCCCGTCTGGCGAGCAGTTCTTC. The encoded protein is CASSFPSGEQFF.

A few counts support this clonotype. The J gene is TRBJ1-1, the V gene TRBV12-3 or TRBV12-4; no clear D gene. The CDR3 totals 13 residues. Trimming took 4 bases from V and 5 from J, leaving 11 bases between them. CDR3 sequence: CASSSRSRTEAFF. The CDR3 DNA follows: TGTGCCAGCAGTTCCCGATCGAGGACTGAAGCTTTCTTT.

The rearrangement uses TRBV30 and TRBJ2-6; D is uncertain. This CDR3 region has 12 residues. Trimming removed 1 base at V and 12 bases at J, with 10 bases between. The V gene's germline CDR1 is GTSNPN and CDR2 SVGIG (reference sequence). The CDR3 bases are TGTGCCTGGAGTGGGGGATTCGGCGTCCTGACTTTC. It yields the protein CAWSGGFGVLTF.

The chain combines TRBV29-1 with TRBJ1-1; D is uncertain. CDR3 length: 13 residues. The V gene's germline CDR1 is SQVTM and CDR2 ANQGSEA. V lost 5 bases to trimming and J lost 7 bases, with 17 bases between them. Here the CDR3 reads CSVSQNAADEAFF. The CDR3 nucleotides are TGCAGCGTTTCTCAAAATGCGGCCGATGAAGCTTTCTTT.